This TCR beta chain was captured by sequencing in a study of early stage breast cancer tumors. Background on the study: Average read coverage per sample was 7.5 to 10-fold.

Repertoires were generated with immunoSEQ multiplex PCR, while TCRdb's copy carries only in-frame clones and drops some. The sample holds 25,000 to 35,000 clones, just under 75% seen once. The CDR3 runs to 14 residues. Trimming shortened V by 0 bases and J by 6 bases, and 10 bases separated the two germline ends. CDR1 is LGHNA, CDR2 YNFKEQ, per germline. Study-wide points: Most shared enriched TCRB sequences were commonly generated ones.

This clone showed up just a few times. The antigen remains undetermined. Sequenced: blood. V and J are TRBV4-2 and TRBJ2-3; D gene uncertain. This clonotype originated in a person in their forties with breast cancer. CDR3 residues: CASSQDPGLDTQYF. The CDR3, as DNA: TGTGCCAGCAGCCAAGATCCCGGGCTGGATACGCAGTATTTT.